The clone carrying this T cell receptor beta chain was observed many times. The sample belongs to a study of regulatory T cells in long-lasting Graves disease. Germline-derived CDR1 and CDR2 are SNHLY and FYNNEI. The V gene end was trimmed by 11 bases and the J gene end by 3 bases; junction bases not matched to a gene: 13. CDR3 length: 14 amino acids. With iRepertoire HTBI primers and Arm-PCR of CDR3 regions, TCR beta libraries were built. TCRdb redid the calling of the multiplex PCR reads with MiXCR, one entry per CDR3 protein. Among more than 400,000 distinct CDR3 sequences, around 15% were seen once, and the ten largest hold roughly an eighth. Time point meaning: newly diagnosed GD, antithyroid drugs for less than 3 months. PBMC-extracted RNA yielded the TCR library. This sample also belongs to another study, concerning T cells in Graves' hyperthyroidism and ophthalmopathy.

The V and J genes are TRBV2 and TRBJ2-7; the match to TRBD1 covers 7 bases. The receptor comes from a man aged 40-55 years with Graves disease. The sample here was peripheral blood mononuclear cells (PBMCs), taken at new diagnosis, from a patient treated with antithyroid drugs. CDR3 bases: TGTGCCGGATCCCCGGGACAGTATCACTACGAGCAGTACTTC. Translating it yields CAGSPGQYHYEQYF.